These T cell receptor beta chains were read from a single sample in a study of graft-versus-host responses after intestinal transplantation. The table came from immunoSEQ multiplex PCR; TCRdb's copy has only in-frame clones and leaves some out. This sample yields about 18,000 clones, of which approximately 40% are seen a single time; under 0.95% belongs to the top ten. This sample comprised alloreactive CD4+ T cells from a mixed lymphocyte reaction culture, obtained before intestinal transplant. The receptors were sampled from a human patient who received an intestinal transplant. Each CDR3 is given without its conserved first and last residue. Clone size is given for some rows only: seen once, a few or many times, or a class if the clone is expanded.

clone_size v_call cdr3_aa
NA TRBV21-1 ASRYRMLHVLDEQY
few TRBV5-1 ASSLEGNSPLH
NA TRBV10-3 AIEGGAGGYT
NA TRBV5-6 ASSFQGIGQPQH
few TRBV2 ASSYRDRRGSDTQY
NA TRBV19 ASSLVPGGRRGNIQY
NA TRBV18 ASSREVSGASGANVLT
NA TRBV2 ASSETGREYVWRYEQY
NA TRBV27 ASIRQGSYNEQF
few TRBV29-1 SVGGGGGGFGTDTQY
NA TRBV7-9 ASSLRRQLHWGSGNTIY
NA TRBV2 ASSEGQRNYGYT
few TRBV2 ASSEAVAGGQETQY
NA TRBV11-2 ASSSQGARNQPQH
NA TRBV7-9 ASTHRAAPYGYT
NA TRBV19 ASSPRHYGYT
NA TRBV29-1 SVGIRGNTEAF
NA TRBV5-1 ASSLAVGAEQY
once TRBV6-1 ASRGQGAAQPQH
NA TRBV19 ASSRFQGLRSGANVLT
NA TRBV7-2 ASSLSGGVTDTQY
NA TRBV5-1 ASSIRVLGDSPLH
medium-sized TRBV5-4 ASSSRDRAHTEAF
medium-sized TRBV10-3 AISQARRGSDTQY
NA TRBV5-1 ASSLVPGELF
NA TRBV9 ASSSDLARRDTQY
few TRBV19 ASRTRSDNSPLH
few TRBV5-1 ASRTPQRWDTQY
NA TRBV2 ASTGQPRRVHGYT
few TRBV9 ASSVGGQVNEKLF
NA TRBV27 ASSFASSNQPQH
NA TRBV2 ASSGLEGKQPQH
NA TRBV27 ASSLFDSRNSPLH
once TRBV15 ATSGGRDTHHEQY
NA TRBV6-5 ASSQTGNTEAF
few TRBV5-6 ASSFFGLAGGPETQY
NA TRBV9 ASSPRTGLEKGYT
few TRBV5-1 ASSPGRVNYGYT
NA TRBV2 ASTEWAGARRSYGYT
NA TRBV18 ASSPEDTQY
NA TRBV19 ASSIGLQGRQTQY